This TCR beta chain was recorded in a study of blood T cells in healthy people across ages. Through a sample-barcoded 5' primer and a J-beta primer mix, a second PCR was run for roughly 6 to 12 cycles. No fewer than 2.5 million CDR3-containing paired-end reads came from each sample. TCRdb analysed the 5' RACE reads with MiXCR anew, one entry per CDR3 protein. The profile shows some 900,000 distinct CDR3 sequences, about 44% of them singletons. Germline trimming cut 3 bases from V and 0 bases from J; bases unmatched to any gene: 3. The germline gives CDR1 DFQATT, CDR2 SNEGSKA (reference sequence). The CDR3 is 14 residues long. Every sample had a minimum of 6.5 million PBMCs isolated. No fewer than 5.5 micrograms of total RNA were isolated from every sample.

This receptor was taken from a man younger than 40 in good health. This chain uses TRBV20-1 with TRBJ2-5, with 8 bases that match TRBD2. The sample taken for sequencing was blood. The CDR3 DNA sequence: TGCAGTGCTAGCGGGGGGGACTACCAAGAGACCCAGTACTTC. It yields the protein CSASGGDYQETQYF.